Here is one T cell receptor beta chain with its context. The data belong to a study of blood T cell repertoires in COVID-19. Study details: Collection of acute and convalescent COVID-19 samples took place in the United States, Italy and Spain. Nucleic acid was either cDNA or gDNA, and it came from T cells, B-cell-depleted T cells, or PBMCs.

Authors' methods: Amplification with reference gene primers provided the estimates of nucleated cell counts. Clones were read by immunoSEQ multiplex PCR, and TCRdb kept only the in-frame ones, dropping some. D and trimming come from the DNA, and the V and J calls and clone size come from that table. This table has 80,000 to 100,000 clones, around four fifths appearing once. The CDR3 is 14 amino acids. Germline V gene lookup returns CDR1 SGHTA and CDR2 FQGTGA. V gave up 5 bases and J gave up 7 bases; unmatched junction bases: 4. The sequence derives from a human donor in a cohort sampled during active COVID-19. The chain carries TRBV7-3 and TRBJ2-1; 11 nucleotides match TRBD1. Sequenced: peripheral blood. In nucleotides, the CDR3 is TGTGCCAGCAGCGTCGGACAGGGGGCTAATGAGCAGTTCTTC. It encodes CASSVGQGANEQFF.